This T cell receptor (beta chain) was documented in a study of shared clonotypes between healthy human individuals. Study at large: There were three CD4 naive, three CD4 memory, two CD8 naive and one CD8 memory plates per donor. The study, taken as a whole, reports: Generally, naive subsets came out with larger estimated richness than memory subsets. Roughly 5% of naive CD4 clonotypes were common to a few donors.

As to this clone: No antigen is known for it.

Sorted-subset replicate PCRs used around 0.2 ug DNA, approximately 33,000 T cell genomes. The data were produced by immunoSEQ multiplex PCR, yet TCRdb's version contains in-frame clones alone and is incomplete. The sample shows roughly 2.5 million clones, more than 90% of them seen only once. Input material: naive CD4+ T cells sorted from blood. Stated subset: CD45RA+ positively selected. This TCR was sampled from a man aged 18-30 years in good health.

DNA for the CDR3: TGTGCCAGTAGTATACTCGCCAGGAGCAATCAGCCCCAGCATTTT. This gives the protein CASSILARSNQPQHF. The J gene is TRBJ1-5, the V gene TRBV19; unclear D gene. The V gene's germline CDR1 is LNHDA and CDR2 SQIVND (reference sequence). There are 15 residues in the CDR3. V was pared by 2 bases and J by 1 base, with 9 bases between.